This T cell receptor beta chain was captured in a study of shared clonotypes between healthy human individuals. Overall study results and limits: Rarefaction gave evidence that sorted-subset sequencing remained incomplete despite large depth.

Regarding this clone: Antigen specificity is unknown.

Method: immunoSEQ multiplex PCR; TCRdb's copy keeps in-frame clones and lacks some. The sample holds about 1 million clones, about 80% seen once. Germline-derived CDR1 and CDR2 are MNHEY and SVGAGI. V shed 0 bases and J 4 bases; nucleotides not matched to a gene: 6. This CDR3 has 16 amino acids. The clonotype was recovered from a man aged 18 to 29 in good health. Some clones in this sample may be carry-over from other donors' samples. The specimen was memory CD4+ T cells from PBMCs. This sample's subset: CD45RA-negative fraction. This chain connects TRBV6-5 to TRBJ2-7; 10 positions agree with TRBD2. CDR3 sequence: CASSYSNSGRGYEQYF. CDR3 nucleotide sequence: TGTGCCAGCAGTTACTCGAACAGCGGGAGGGGGTACGAGCAGTACTTC.